These 19 T cell receptor beta chains originate from one sample sequenced in a study of T cell clonotyping in hematopoietic cell transplantation. The protocol was immunoSEQ multiplex PCR, while the TCRdb copy is restricted to in-frame clones and leaves out a portion. Of about 7,500 clones detected, roughly 92% appear once; the ten largest clones hold 4% to 4.5%. The input for sequencing was PBMCs, taken 180 days after allogeneic stem cell transplant. Receptors were obtained from a female patient aged 45 to 65 who had an allogeneic stem cell transplant from an unrelated donor, so the T cells may come from the graft donor. Some clones in this sample may be carry-over from other donors' samples.

The chain employs TRBV5-1 and TRBJ2-1; maybe TRBD1 (5 bases). Trimming took off 1 base at V and 0 bases at J, with 8 bases between the two ends. CDR3 length: 15 amino acids. Germline assignment: CDR1 SGHRS and CDR2 YFSETQ. CDR3 region: CASSLQGSSYNEQFF. Here the CDR3 DNA reads TGCGCCAGCAGCTTGCAGGGAAGCTCCTACAATGAGCAGTTCTTC.

The V and J genes are TRBV28 and TRBJ1-4; D not certain. The CDR3 contains 12 residues. V was trimmed by 6 bases and J by 5 bases, leaving 7 bases between them. From germline, CDR1 is MDHEN and CDR2 SYDVKM. The CDR3 nucleotides are TGTGCCAGCAGATTGAACAATGAAAAACTGTTTTTT. Protein: CASRLNNEKLFF.

This clone was observed a single time. The V and J genes are TRBV19 and TRBJ2-6; D not resolved. The CDR3 runs 18 residues. Trimming pared 3 bases from V and 1 base from J, leaving 16 bases between. Germline V gives CDR1 LNHDA, CDR2 SQIVND (reference sequence). This CDR3 reads CASSIQRLASSGANVLTF. The CDR3 DNA sequence: TGTGCCAGTAGTATTCAAAGGCTCGCTTCTTCTGGGGCCAACGTCCTGACTTTC.

CDR3 region: CASSSTGDSNYGYTF. CDR3 DNA sequence: TGTGCCAGCAGTTCAACAGGGGATTCCAACTATGGCTACACCTTC. V is TRBV28 and J is TRBJ1-2, with 7 positions matching TRBD1. Germline CDR1 is MDHEN and CDR2 is SYDVKM. Germline trimming cut 4 bases from V and 2 bases from J; bases unmatched to any gene: 7. The CDR3 has 15 residues.

J is TRBJ1-5 and V is TRBV6-5, with 7 bases identical to TRBD1. V dropped 3 bases and J dropped 7; count of bases not matched to a gene: 9. Per germline, CDR1 MNHEY and CDR2 SVGAGI. There are 15 residues in the CDR3. The CDR3 region has the DNA TGTGCCAGCAGTTATAACCAGGGGGAGAAGCAGCCCCAGCATTTT. Its protein product is CASSYNQGEKQPQHF.

The chain couples TRBV7-9 to TRBJ1-1, with D uncertain. V lost 0 bases, J lost 3 bases, and 11 bases lay in between. Germline V CDR1 and CDR2: SEHNR, FQNEAQ (reference sequence). This CDR3 region has 15 residues. CDR3 coding DNA: TGTGCCAGCAGCTTAGCGGACGTGAGGGACACTGAAGCTTTCTTT. Translated, it gives CASSLADVRDTEAFF. Filled out from reference TRBV7-9 and TRBJ1-1, the complete variable domain reads DTGVSQNPRHKITKRGQNVTFRCDPISEHNRLYWYRQTLGQGPEFLTYFQNEAQLEKSRLLSDRFSAERPKGSFSTLEIQRTEQGDSAMYLCASSLADVRDTEAFFGQGTRLTVV.

The chain joins TRBV11-3 to TRBJ2-1; 10 nucleotides align to TRBD2. Trimming at V came to 6 bases and at J to 4 bases, leaving 6 bases not matched to a gene. CDR1 and CDR2 (germline): SGHNT, YENEEA. This CDR3 spans 15 amino acids. This chain's CDR3 is CASSEQTSGYNEQFF. The CDR3 nucleotides are TGTGCCAGCAGTGAACAGACTAGCGGGTACAATGAGCAGTTCTTC.

This clone was observed once. The rearrangement joins TRBV7-2 to TRBJ1-4; 7 nucleotides line up with TRBD1. Germline assignment: CDR1 SGHTA and CDR2 FQGNSA. CDR3 size: 18 residues. With 5 bases clipped from V and 0 bases from J, the junction kept 12 bases outside the gene matches. The CDR3 DNA reads TGTGCCAGCAGCCGACTTAAGACAGGGATTTCAACTAATGAAAAACTGTTTTTT. As protein: CASSRLKTGISTNEKLFF.

This sequence joins TRBV5-1 and TRBJ1-1, with a weak D call TRBD1 (5 bases). This CDR3 region has 17 residues. Germline assignment: CDR1 SGHRS and CDR2 YFSETQ. Trimming stripped 3 bases from V and 5 bases from J, with 23 bases between. The CDR3 region has the DNA TGCGCCAGCAGCTCCAGACCCTCTGCGAGGGAGGGGACTGAAGCTTTCTTT. Protein: CASSSRPSAREGTEAFF.

The chain combines TRBV6-5 with TRBJ1-2; TRBD1 aligns across 12 bases. After removal of 8 bases from V and 9 bases from J, the junction contained 13 bases not matched to a gene. The CDR3 extends over 15 amino acids. The germline V gene encodes CDR1 MNHEY and CDR2 SVGAGI. The CDR3, as DNA: TGTGCCAGCGGAAGAAGGGACAGGGGGCGGAGAAGCTACACCTTC. This codes for CASGRRDRGRRSYTF.

The rearrangement joins TRBV6-6 to TRBJ1-5, with D maybe TRBD1 (5 bases). The germline gives CDR1 MNHNY, CDR2 SVGAGI (reference sequence). CDR3 length: 14 residues. The V end was cut by 4 bases, the J end by 3 bases, with 10 bases between. The chain's CDR3 is CASSSQGTNQPQHF. The CDR3 DNA follows: TGTGCCAGCAGTTCTCAGGGTACCAATCAGCCCCAGCATTTT.

This chain joins TRBV6-6 and TRBJ2-7; TRBD2 agrees at 12 bases. The J segment lost 4 bases and the V segment lost 6 bases, leaving 4 bases of the junction unmatched. The CDR3 has 14 residues. CDR1 and CDR2 from the germline V gene are MNHNY and SVGAGI (reference sequence). CDR3 loop: CASSRLAGVYEQYF. The CDR3 bases are TGTGCCAGCAGCCGACTAGCGGGAGTGTACGAGCAGTACTTC.

V usage is TRBV19 and J usage is TRBJ1-2; 9 bases map to TRBD1. The CDR3 spans 14 residues. With V trimmed by 5 bases and J by 13 bases, 14 bases remained unmatched. Germline assignment: CDR1 LNHDA and CDR2 SQIVND (reference sequence). This CDR3 reads CASSPFRDREQGTF. Here the CDR3 DNA reads TGTGCCAGTAGTCCTTTCCGGGACAGGGAGCAAGGCACCTTC.

V and J are TRBV10-1 and TRBJ2-2, with 7 bases that match TRBD1. Germline V gene lookup returns CDR1 WNHNN and CDR2 SYGVQD (reference sequence). V shed 6 bases, J shed 6 bases, and the junction held 13 bases outside the gene matches. CDR3 size: 16 residues. The CDR3: CASRKDRNPGAGELFF. The CDR3 DNA reads TGCGCCAGCAGGAAGGACAGGAACCCTGGCGCCGGGGAGCTGTTTTTT.

The chain recombines TRBV2 with TRBJ2-2; the D is unclear. CDR3 length: 14 residues. With 6 bases removed from V and 0 bases from J, the gap between germline ends came to 8 bases. In germline, CDR1 is SNHLY, CDR2 FYNNEI. The CDR3 reads CASRSIANTGELFF. For the CDR3, the DNA is TGTGCCAGCAGATCTATCGCGAACACCGGGGAGCTGTTTTTT. Supplemented by reference TRBV2 and TRBJ2-2, the full variable domain reads EPEVTQTPSHQVTQMGQEVILRCVPISNHLYFYWYRQILGQKVEFLVSFYNNEISEKSEIFDDQFSVERPDGSNFTLKIRSTKLEDSAMYFCASRSIANTGELFFGEGSRLTVL.

V gene TRBV5-1 combines with J gene TRBJ2-1; 9 bases fit TRBD2. With 0 bases clipped from V and 6 bases from J, the junction kept 7 bases outside the gene matches. CDR3 length equals 16 residues. The germline V gene encodes CDR1 SGHRS and CDR2 YFSETQ. The CDR3 loop reads CASSLVLGGGANEQFF. The CDR3 DNA reads TGCGCCAGCAGCTTGGTGTTGGGCGGGGGGGCCAATGAGCAGTTCTTC. The full variable domain, its missing parts supplied by reference TRBV5-1 and TRBJ2-1, is KAGVTQTPRYLIKTRGQQVTLSCSPISGHRSVSWYQQTPGQGLQFLFEYFSETQRNKGNFPGRFSGRQFSNSRSEMNVSTLELGDSALYLCASSLVLGGGANEQFFGPGTRLTVL.

As DNA, the CDR3 is TGTGCCAGCAGTGGGGGACGGCTCTCTGGAAACACCATATATTTT. Amino acid sequence: CASSGGRLSGNTIYF. The rearrangement links TRBV25-1 to TRBJ1-3; TRBD1 is a possible D gene (5 bases). The CDR3 spans 15 residues. The germline V gene has CDR1 MGHDK and CDR2 SYGVNS. Trimming shortened V by 4 bases and J by 0 bases, and 10 bases separated the two germline ends.

This sequence joins TRBV29-1 and TRBJ1-2; a weak D match, TRBD1 (5 bases). In germline, CDR1 is SQVTM, CDR2 ANQGSEA. Trimming pared 2 bases from V and 3 bases from J, leaving 7 bases between. CDR3 length: 12 residues. The CDR3 DNA is TGCAGCGTTGAAAGGGGCCACTATGGCTACACCTTC. It encodes CSVERGHYGYTF.

The rearrangement links TRBV5-5 to TRBJ2-2; possible D gene TRBD1, 5 bases. In germline, CDR1 is SGHKS, CDR2 YYEKEE (reference sequence). This CDR3 comprises 15 residues. Trimming shortened V by 2 bases and J by 6 bases, and 14 bases separated the two germline ends. CDR3 loop: CASSFNEQVAGELFF. CDR3 DNA: TGTGCCAGCAGCTTTAACGAACAGGTAGCCGGGGAGCTGTTTTTT.